This T cell receptor (beta chain) was recovered during a study of cytomegalovirus exposure and HLA in healthy donors. Primers for the PCR totalled 60 Vbeta and 13 Jbeta. Using immunoSEQ multiplex PCR, the repertoire was profiled, and TCRdb retains in-frame clones only, with some absent. The repertoire consists of more than 200,000 clones, with approximately 87% occurring once and the leading ten covering 1% to 1.5%. Broader study findings: Later on, analysis showed that most CMV-associated TCR beta chains appeared to be HLA-restricted. Rarity marked most TCR sequences, yet some public TCRs occurred in many donors.

No CMV serostatus was recorded for this donor. Details on this clone: Its antigen is undetermined.

The CDR3 is made up of 16 amino acids. Germline V lookup: CDR1 SGHVS, CDR2 FQNEAQ. Trimming removed 1 base from V and 3 bases from J, with 16 bases in between. The genes are TRBV7-8 and TRBJ2-7; D is possibly TRBD2 (6 bases). This clonotype was sampled from a human donor in good health. Sequenced material: PBMCs. CDR3 residues: CASSLVQLADVYEQYF. The CDR3 nucleotides read TGTGCCAGCAGCTTAGTTCAACTAGCCGACGTCTACGAGCAGTACTTC. The full variable domain, in which reference TRBV7-8 and TRBJ2-7 provide the parts outside the CDR3, is GAGVSQSPRYKVAKRGQDVALRCDPISGHVSLFWYQQALGQGPEFLTYFQNEAQLDKSGLPSDRFFAERPEGSVSTLKIQRTQQEDSAVYLCASSLVQLADVYEQYFGPGTRLTVT.